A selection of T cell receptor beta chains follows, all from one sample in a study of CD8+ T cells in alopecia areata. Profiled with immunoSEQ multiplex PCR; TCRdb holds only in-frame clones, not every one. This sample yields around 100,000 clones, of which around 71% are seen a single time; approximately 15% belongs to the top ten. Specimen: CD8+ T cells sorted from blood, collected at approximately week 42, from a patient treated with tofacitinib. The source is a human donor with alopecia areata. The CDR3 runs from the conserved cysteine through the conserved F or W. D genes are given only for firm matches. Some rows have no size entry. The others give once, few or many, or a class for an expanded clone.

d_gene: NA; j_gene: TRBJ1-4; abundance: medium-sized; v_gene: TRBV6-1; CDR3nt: TGTGCCAGCAGTGAAGTCGAGAATGAAAAACTGTTTTTT; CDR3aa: CASSEVENEKLFF
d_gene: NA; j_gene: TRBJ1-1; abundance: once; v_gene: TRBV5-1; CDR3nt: TGCGCCAGCAGTTCTACGGGAGGGACTGAAGCTTTCTTT; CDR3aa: CASSSTGGTEAFF
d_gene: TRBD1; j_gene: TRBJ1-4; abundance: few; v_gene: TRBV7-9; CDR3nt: TGTGCCAGCAGGGGACAGGGGGCCGCTGAAAAACTGTTTTTT; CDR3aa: CASRGQGAAEKLFF
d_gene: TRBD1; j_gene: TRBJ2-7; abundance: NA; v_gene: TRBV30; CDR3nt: TGTGCCTGGAGTCCCGGGACAGGGGGCGCCGAGCAGTACTTC; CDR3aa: CAWSPGTGGAEQYF
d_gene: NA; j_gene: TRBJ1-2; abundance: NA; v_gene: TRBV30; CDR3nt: TGTGCCTGGGAATTGGGTAACTATGGCTACACCTTC; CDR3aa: CAWELGNYGYTF
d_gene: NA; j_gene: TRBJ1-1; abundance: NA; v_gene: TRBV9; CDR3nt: TGTGCCAGCAGCCCCCGGGGGACTGAAGCTTTCTTT; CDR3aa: CASSPRGTEAFF
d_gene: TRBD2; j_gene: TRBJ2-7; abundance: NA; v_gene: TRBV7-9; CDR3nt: TGTGCCAGCAGCTTAGGCCGACTAGCGGGGGAGGACGAGCAGTACTTC; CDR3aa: CASSLGRLAGEDEQYF
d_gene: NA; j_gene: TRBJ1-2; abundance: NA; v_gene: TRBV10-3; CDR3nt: TGTGCCACATCACCCCCCGGGACAAAAAATGGCTACACCTTC; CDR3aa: CATSPPGTKNGYTF
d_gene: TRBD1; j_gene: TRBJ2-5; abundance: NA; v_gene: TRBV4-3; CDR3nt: TGCGCCAGCAGCCAGTCTCGAGGGGGCGGCGAGACCCAGTACTTC; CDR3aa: CASSQSRGGGETQYF
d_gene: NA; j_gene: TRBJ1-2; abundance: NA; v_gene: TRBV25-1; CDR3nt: TGTGCCAGCTCCCCGGGGGGGAACTATGGCTACACCTTC; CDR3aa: CASSPGGNYGYTF
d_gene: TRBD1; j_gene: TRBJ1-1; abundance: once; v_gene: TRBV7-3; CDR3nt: TGTGCCAGCTGCGCCCCGGGGGACAGGGTCGCTGAAGCTTTCTTT; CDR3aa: CASCAPGDRVAEAFF
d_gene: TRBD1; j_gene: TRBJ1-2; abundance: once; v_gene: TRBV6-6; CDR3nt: TGTGCCAGCAAATCTATTGACAGGGACTATGGCTACACCTTC; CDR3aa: CASKSIDRDYGYTF
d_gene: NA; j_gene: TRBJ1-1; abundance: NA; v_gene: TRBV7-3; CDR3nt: TGTGCCAGCAGCTTAGGGAGGACGGGAACGAACACTGAAGCTTTCTTT; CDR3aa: CASSLGRTGTNTEAFF
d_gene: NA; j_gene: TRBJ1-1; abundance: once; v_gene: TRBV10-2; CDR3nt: TGCGCCAGCAGTGAGTCAGCAAGGAACACTGAAGCTTTCTTT; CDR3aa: CASSESARNTEAFF
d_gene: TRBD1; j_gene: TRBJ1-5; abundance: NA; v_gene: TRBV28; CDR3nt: TGTGCCAGCAGTCTCCGGGACAGGGGGGACGCGGCGCCCCAGCATTTT; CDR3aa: CASSLRDRGDAAPQHF
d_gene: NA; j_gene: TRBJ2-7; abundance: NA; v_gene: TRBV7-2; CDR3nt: TGTGCCAGCAGCTTGGACGGGGGTAACTCCTACGAGCAGTACTTC; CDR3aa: CASSLDGGNSYEQYF
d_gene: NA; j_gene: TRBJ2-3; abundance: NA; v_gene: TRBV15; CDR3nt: TGTGCCACCAGCAGAATCGTGACAGATACGCAGTATTTT; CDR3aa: CATSRIVTDTQYF
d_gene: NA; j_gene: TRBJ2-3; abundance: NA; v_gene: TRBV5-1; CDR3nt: TGCGCCAGCAGCGGGGGCGTCCCTGTGACGGATACGCAGTATTTT; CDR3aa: CASSGGVPVTDTQYF
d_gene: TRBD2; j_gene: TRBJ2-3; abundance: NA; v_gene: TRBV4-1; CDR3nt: TGCGCCAGCAGCCAGACCTATGAGACTAGCGCGTGGGATACGCAGTATTTT; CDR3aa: CASSQTYETSAWDTQYF
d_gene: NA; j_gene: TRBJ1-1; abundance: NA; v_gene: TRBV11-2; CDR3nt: TGTGCCAGCAGCTTAGGTCACATCTCGAACACTGAAGCTTTCTTT; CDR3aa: CASSLGHISNTEAFF
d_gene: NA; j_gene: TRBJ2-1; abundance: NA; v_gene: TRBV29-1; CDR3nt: TGCAGCGGACTATACAATGAGCAGTTCTTC; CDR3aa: CSGLYNEQFF
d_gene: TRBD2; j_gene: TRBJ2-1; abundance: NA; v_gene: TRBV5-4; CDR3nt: TGTGCCAGCAGCCTAGCGGGGGGGCAACAATGGGAGCAGTTCTTC; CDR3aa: CASSLAGGQQWEQFF
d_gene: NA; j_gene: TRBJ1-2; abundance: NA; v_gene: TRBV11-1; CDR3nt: TGTGCCAGCAGCCTAAACAGGGAAGGCTACACCTTC; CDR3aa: CASSLNREGYTF
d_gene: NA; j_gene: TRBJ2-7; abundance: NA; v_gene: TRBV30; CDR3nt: TGTGCCTGGAGTGTAGGGACGGGGGACGAGCAGTACTTC; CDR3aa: CAWSVGTGDEQYF
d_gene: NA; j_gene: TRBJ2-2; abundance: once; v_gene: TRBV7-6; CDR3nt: TGTGCCAGCAGCTTAAGAGGGGCAGGGAACACCGGGGAGCTGTTTTTT; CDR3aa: CASSLRGAGNTGELFF
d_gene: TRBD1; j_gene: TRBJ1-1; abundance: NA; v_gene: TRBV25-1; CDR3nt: TGTGCCAGCAGTGGCCGGGACAGTGAAGCTTTCTTT; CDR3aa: CASSGRDSEAFF
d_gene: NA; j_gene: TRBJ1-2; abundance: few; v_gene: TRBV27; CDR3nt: TGTGCCAGCAGTTTAGGGGACGGCGCCTATGGCTACACCTTC; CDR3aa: CASSLGDGAYGYTF
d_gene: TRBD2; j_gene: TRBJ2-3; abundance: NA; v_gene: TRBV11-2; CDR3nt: TGTGCCAGCAGGCACCCTAGCGGGGGGTCCCACCTCACAGATACGCAGTATTTT; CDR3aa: CASRHPSGGSHLTDTQYF
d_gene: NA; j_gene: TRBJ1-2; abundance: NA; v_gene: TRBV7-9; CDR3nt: TGTGCCAGCAGCTTATCTGGGGGATCGACCTATGGCTACACCTTC; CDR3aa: CASSLSGGSTYGYTF
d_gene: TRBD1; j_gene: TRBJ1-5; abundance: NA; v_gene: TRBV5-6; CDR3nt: TGTGCCAGCAGCTGGGGGACAGCCGGTAGCAATCAGCCCCAGCATTTT; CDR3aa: CASSWGTAGSNQPQHF
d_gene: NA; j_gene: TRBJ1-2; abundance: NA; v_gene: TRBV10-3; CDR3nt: TGTGCCATCAGTGATCGCCCGACAGGTCCGGAGGGTGGCTACACCTTC; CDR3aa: CAISDRPTGPEGGYTF
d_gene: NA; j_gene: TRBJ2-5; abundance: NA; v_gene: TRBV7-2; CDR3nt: TGTGCCAGCAGCTATAGCGGCTGGGGAGAGACCCAGTACTTC; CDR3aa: CASSYSGWGETQYF
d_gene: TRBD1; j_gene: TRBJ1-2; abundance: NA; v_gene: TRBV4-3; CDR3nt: TGCGCCAGCAGACCCTCGGACAGGAGTTATGGCTACACCTTC; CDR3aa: CASRPSDRSYGYTF
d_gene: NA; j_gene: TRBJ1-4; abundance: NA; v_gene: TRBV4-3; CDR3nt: TGCGCCAGCAGCCCGACCCTGACGGGGATTAATGAAAAACTGTTTTTT; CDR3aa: CASSPTLTGINEKLFF
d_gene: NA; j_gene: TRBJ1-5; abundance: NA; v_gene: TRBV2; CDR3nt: TGTGCCAGCAGTGAGAGGGGGAGTCCAGGTCAGCCCCAGCATTTT; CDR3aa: CASSERGSPGQPQHF
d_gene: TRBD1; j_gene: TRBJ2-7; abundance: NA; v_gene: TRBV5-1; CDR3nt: TGCGCCAGCAGCTCCCGACAGGGTCCCCACGAGCAGTACTTC; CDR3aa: CASSSRQGPHEQYF
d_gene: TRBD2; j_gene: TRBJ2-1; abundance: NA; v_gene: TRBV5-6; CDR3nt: TGTGCCAGCAGCTCCGGACTAGCGGGGGGCCTAAAGCAGTTCTTC; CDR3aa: CASSSGLAGGLKQFF
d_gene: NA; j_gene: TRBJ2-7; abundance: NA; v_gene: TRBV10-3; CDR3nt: TGTGCCATCAGTGAAACAGGGACGGTTAGCTTGGAGCAGTACTTC; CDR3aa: CAISETGTVSLEQYF
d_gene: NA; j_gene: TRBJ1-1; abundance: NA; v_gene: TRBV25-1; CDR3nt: TGTGCCAGCAAAGGGGGTGAAGCTTTCTTT; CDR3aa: CASKGGEAFF
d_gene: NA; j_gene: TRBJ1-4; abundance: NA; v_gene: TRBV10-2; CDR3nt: TGCGCCAGCAGTGAGTCGACTGAGGGAATCGATGAAAAACTGTTTTTT; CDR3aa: CASSESTEGIDEKLFF
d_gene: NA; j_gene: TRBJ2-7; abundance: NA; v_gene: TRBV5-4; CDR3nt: TGTGCCAGCAGCTTGGGCCCCTTTTCAATAGACGGGGTTGCTTACGAGCAGTACTTC; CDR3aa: CASSLGPFSIDGVAYEQYF
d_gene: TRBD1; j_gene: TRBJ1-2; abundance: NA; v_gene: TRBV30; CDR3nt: TGTGCCTGGTATCCCCCGACAGGGCCCCTCTATGGCTACACCTTC; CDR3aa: CAWYPPTGPLYGYTF
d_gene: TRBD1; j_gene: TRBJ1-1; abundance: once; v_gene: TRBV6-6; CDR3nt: TGTGCCAGCAGTACAGGGGTTCTGAACACTGAAGCTTTCTTT; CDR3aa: CASSTGVLNTEAFF
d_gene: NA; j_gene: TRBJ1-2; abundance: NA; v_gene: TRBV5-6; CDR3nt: TGTGCCAGCAGCCGGGGGACCGGGAGTCTCCGCTACACCTTC; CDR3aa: CASSRGTGSLRYTF
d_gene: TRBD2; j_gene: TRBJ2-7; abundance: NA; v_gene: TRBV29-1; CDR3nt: TGCAGCGTTGACGGGCTAGCGGGGGGGCGGAACTCCTACGAGCAGTACTTC; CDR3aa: CSVDGLAGGRNSYEQYF